The 7 T cell receptor beta chains listed next were all sequenced from one sample in a study of T cell responses to AZD1222 COVID-19 vaccine. The method was immunoSEQ multiplex PCR; TCRdb's version includes in-frame clones alone and lacks a portion of them. Of 100,000 to 110,000 clones in the sample, roughly 86% were seen once. The material sequenced was peripheral blood, taken on day 0 of MenACWY control vaccination. The receptors originated from an adult in good health.

The J gene is TRBJ2-3, the V gene TRBV5-5; D is uncertain. The V gene lost 0 bases and the J gene lost 4 bases, with 9 bases spanning the gap. The CDR3 has 14 amino acids. The V gene's germline CDR1 is SGHKS and CDR2 YYEKEE (reference sequence). CDR3 sequence (DNA): TGTGCCAGCAGCTTGGGAGTGCTGGCAGATACGCAGTATTTT. Translating gives CASSLGVLADTQYF. Full variable domain (outside the CDR3, taken from reference TRBV5-5 and TRBJ2-3): DAGVTQSPTHLIKTRGQQVTLRCSPISGHKSVSWYQQVLGQGPQFIFQYYEKEERGRGNFPDRFSARQFPNYSSELNVNALLLGDSALYLCASSLGVLADTQYFGPGTRLTVL.

The chain recombines TRBV7-2 with TRBJ2-6; D is perhaps TRBD2 (5 bases). From germline, CDR1 is SGHTA and CDR2 FQGNSA. V lost 2 bases, J lost 0 bases, and 5 bases lay in between. The CDR3 consists of 15 residues. DNA of the CDR3: TGTGCCAGCAGCTTACGGGGCTCTGGGGCCAACGTCCTGACTTTC. Residues: CASSLRGSGANVLTF.

J is TRBJ1-6 and V is TRBV6-5, with D tentatively TRBD1 (6 bases). Trimming cost V 5 bases and J 10 bases, with 15 bases left between them. Germline V gene data show CDR1 as MNHEY and CDR2 as SVGAGI. The CDR3 totals 14 residues. Here the CDR3 reads CASSRGGSRSPLHF. Here the CDR3 DNA reads TGTGCCAGCAGTAGAGGGGGGTCTAGGTCACCCCTCCACTTT.

The V and J genes are TRBV7-9 and TRBJ1-4, with a weak D call TRBD1 (5 bases). The CDR3 consists of 15 residues. Trimming removed 2 bases from V and 4 bases from J, with 11 bases in between. From germline, CDR1 is SEHNR and CDR2 FQNEAQ (reference sequence). The DNA of the CDR3 is TGTGCCAGCAGCTTACAACAGGCGGATAATGAAAAACTGTTTTTT. Amino acid sequence: CASSLQQADNEKLFF.

The chain is built from TRBV6-5 and TRBJ2-1; D is uncertain. The CDR3 runs 14 residues. Germline CDR1 and CDR2: MNHEY and SVGAGI. The V end lost 0 bases, the J end lost 6 bases, and 9 bases lay between the germline ends. The CDR3 is CASSYSRLSNEQFF. CDR3 in DNA: TGTGCCAGCAGTTACTCGCGACTCTCCAATGAGCAGTTCTTC.

The chain links TRBV27 to TRBJ1-6, with 9 bases that match TRBD1. The CDR3 length is 16 residues. Trimming took 3 bases from V and 7 from J; bases not matched to a gene: 7. Germline V lookup: CDR1 MNHEY, CDR2 SMNVEV (reference sequence). CDR3: CASSFTPGQGNSPLHF. CDR3 DNA: TGTGCCAGCAGTTTCACGCCGGGACAGGGCAATTCACCCCTCCACTTT.

The count of this clone is one. The genes are TRBV7-2 and TRBJ1-1; 7 bases are shared with TRBD1. CDR1 and CDR2 (germline): SGHTA, FQGNSA. This CDR3 spans 13 amino acids. J lost 5 bases, V lost 3 bases, and 3 bases had no gene match. The CDR3 nucleotides read TGTGCCAGCAGCTTCAGGGGGAAGACTGAAGCTTTCTTT. This gives the protein CASSFRGKTEAFF.